This T cell receptor beta chain was profiled in a study of shared clonotypes between healthy human individuals. Findings of the study overall: Clonotypes shared by all four sorted-subset donors had higher generation probabilities than non-shared clonotypes. Depth of sequencing was expected to influence donor clonotype sharing.

Adult Caucasians living in Nashville, Tennessee made up all of the donors. TCRdb keeps only in-frame clones here, not all; method: immunoSEQ multiplex PCR. The repertoire holds more than 1 million clones, with roughly 74% as singletons. V lost 5 bases and J 7 bases, leaving 14 bases between the germline ends. Germline values: CDR1 LNHDA, CDR2 SQIVND (reference sequence). The CDR3 covers 13 residues. Details on this clone: Its antigen is not identified.

This clonotype was obtained from a man aged 18 to 30 in good health. Some clones in this sample may be carry-over from other donors' samples. The chain couples TRBV19 to TRBJ2-5, with D tentatively TRBD2 (5 bases). The sample comprised memory CD4+ T cells from PBMCs. Subset specified: CD45RA-negative fraction. The CDR3 reads CASSSRNRGTQYF. The CDR3 DNA follows: TGTGCCAGTAGTTCGCGAAACCGGGGGACCCAGTACTTC. Drawing the rest from reference TRBV19 and TRBJ2-5, the complete variable domain is DGGITQSPKYLFRKEGQNVTLSCEQNLNHDAMYWYRQDPGQGLRLIYYSQIVNDFQKGDIAEGYSVSREKKESFPLTVTSAQKNPTAFYLCASSSRNRGTQYFGPGTRLLVL.